A single sample is the source of the 9 T cell receptor beta chains below, sequenced in a study of naive and memory T cell subsets. Study observations and caveats: Possibly reflecting memory cells re-expressing CD45RA, a few larger clonotypes occurred in naive repertoires, especially CD8.

An equimolar mix of two oligonucleotides served as the beta constant-region primer for TRBC1 and TRBC2. Four rounds of PCR amplified the ligated cDNA using nested alpha and beta constant-region primers plus SP2. TCRdb itself ran the UMI-ligation and nested PCR reads through MiXCR, one entry per CDR3 protein. The sample records roughly 150,000 distinct CDR3 sequences, approximately 18% being singletons. For these TCRs, the target antigens are not known. The sample consisted of naive CD8+ T cells from blood. The source is a human donor in good health.

This chain uses TRBV28 with TRBJ1-6; possibly TRBD1 for D (6 bases). Germline V gene lookup returns CDR1 MDHEN and CDR2 SYDVKM. The ends were cut back, 1 base at V and 7 bases at J, with 8 bases in the middle. This CDR3 is 14 amino acids long. The CDR3 coding sequence is TGTGCCAGCAGTTTATCAGGGGTAAATTCACCCCTCCACTTT. Translated, it gives CASSLSGVNSPLHF.

The chain's CDR3 is CSARDREDSYNSPLHF. The CDR3 nucleotides read TGCAGTGCTAGAGATCGGGAGGATTCCTATAATTCACCCCTCCACTTT. The rearrangement links TRBV20-1 to TRBJ1-6; D is ambiguous. The CDR3 consists of 16 residues. CDR1 and CDR2 from the germline V gene are DFQATT and SNEGSKA (reference sequence). V was pared by 0 bases and J by 1 base, with 10 bases between.

A few counts support this clonotype. The chain has TRBV24-1 and TRBJ2-1; D not resolved. The V gene lost 6 bases and the J gene lost 0 bases, with 8 bases spanning the gap. CDR1 is KGHDR, CDR2 SFDVKD, per germline. The CDR3 length is 14 residues. The CDR3 protein is CATSSDFSYNEQFF. The CDR3 DNA reads as TGTGCCACCAGTTCTGACTTCTCCTACAATGAGCAGTTCTTC.

Only a few counts were recorded for this clonotype. The chain recombines TRBV6-5 with TRBJ2-3; unclear D gene. The CDR3 has 13 residues. Trimming took off 5 bases at V and 4 bases at J, with 10 bases between the two ends. The germline V gene has CDR1 MNHEY and CDR2 SVGAGI. The CDR3 protein is CASSQLSADTQYF. The CDR3, as DNA: TGTGCCAGCAGTCAACTATCGGCAGATACGCAGTATTTT.

A few counts support this clonotype. The chain has TRBV9 and TRBJ2-7, with 10 bases identical to TRBD2. The CDR3 runs 14 residues. The junction had 4 bases not matched to a gene; V was cut back by 3 bases and J by 4 bases. From germline, CDR1 is SGDLS and CDR2 YYNGEE. CDR3 nucleotides: TGTGCCAGCAGCGGCGCGGGACTAGCGTACGAGCAGTACTTC. Encoded protein: CASSGAGLAYEQYF.

This rearrangement joins TRBV12-3 or TRBV12-4 to TRBJ2-1; D is unclear. The CDR3 loop spans 14 amino acids. Trimming cost V 6 bases and J 6 bases, with 15 bases left between them. The CDR3 coding sequence is TGTGCCAGCAGCGCCTCGGTAAGACCCAATGAGCAGTTCTTC. Its protein product is CASSASVRPNEQFF.

In its sample, this clonotype was seen a few times. The V call is TRBV30, the J call TRBJ2-7; D perhaps matches TRBD1 (6 bases). Per the germline V gene, CDR1 is GTSNPN and CDR2 is SVGIG (reference sequence). The CDR3 spans 13 residues. The V gene lost 2 bases and the J gene lost 5 bases, with 13 bases spanning the gap. The CDR3 protein is CAWSPPNRDEQYF. The DNA of the CDR3 is TGTGCCTGGAGTCCTCCTAACAGGGACGAGCAGTACTTC.

Only a few counts were recorded for this clonotype. The J gene is TRBJ2-7, the V gene TRBV9; 9 bases align to TRBD2. CDR3 length: 14 amino acids. Germline CDR1 SGDLS, CDR2 YYNGEE. The junction had 2 bases not matched to a gene; V was cut back by 2 bases and J by 2 bases. The CDR3 here is CASSVASGTYEQYF. CDR3 nucleotides: TGTGCCAGCAGCGTGGCTAGCGGGACCTACGAGCAGTACTTC. The full variable domain, with the rest looked up from reference TRBV9 and TRBJ2-7, is DSGVTQTPKHLITATGQRVTLRCSPRSGDLSVYWYQQSLDQGLQFLIQYYNGEERAKGNILERFSAQQFPDLHSELNLSSLELGDSALYFCASSVASGTYEQYFGPGTRLTVT.

Only a few counts were recorded for this clonotype. The genes are TRBV21-1 and TRBJ2-3; the table names TRBD2, a call not compared with the DNA. TRBV21-1 is a listed pseudogene. CDR3 length equals 14 residues. CDR3 DNA sequence: TGTGCCAGCAGTCTAGCGGAGATCACAGATACGCAGTATTTT. Amino acids: CASSLAEITDTQYF.